The 22 T cell receptor beta chains below were found in one sample sequenced in a study of beta chain features in type 1 diabetes. The study's findings and limits: Patients with Type 1 diabetes showed moderately but significantly shorter TCRB CDR3s in all four CD4+ subsets.

The isolated RNA, all of it, was reverse transcribed, so expressed TCRB transcripts were what got sequenced. The method was immunoSEQ multiplex PCR; TCRdb's version includes in-frame clones alone and lacks a portion of them. The data show under 150,000 clones, with roughly 17% seen just once and about 2.4% held by the top ten. Antigens of these TCRs are unknown. Sequenced input: central memory CD4+ T cells from blood. The receptors come from a man younger than 35 with type 1 diabetes.

This rearrangement joins TRBV27 to TRBJ1-3, with D uncertain. Per the germline V gene, CDR1 is MNHEY and CDR2 is SMNVEV (reference sequence). V lost 0 bases to trimming and J lost 0 bases, with 9 bases between them. The CDR3 consists of 16 residues. CDR3 nucleotides: TGTGCCAGCAGTTTATCGTGGGCGGCCTCTGGAAACACCATATATTTT. This sequence encodes CASSLSWAASGNTIYF.

The chain uses TRBV7-2 and TRBJ2-4, with 9 nucleotides matching TRBD1. The V and J ends lost 1 base and 10 bases, in that order; junction bases with no gene match: 8. The CDR3 has 15 amino acids. The V gene's germline CDR1 is SGHTA and CDR2 FQGNSA. In nucleotides, the CDR3 is TGTGCCAGCAGCTTAGTTAGGACAGGGGTCCTTATTCAGTACTTC. This gives the protein CASSLVRTGVLIQYF. Full variable domain (missing parts from reference TRBV7-2 and TRBJ2-4): GAGVSQSPSNKVTEKGKDVELRCDPISGHTALYWYRQSLGQGLEFLIYFQGNSAPDKSGLPSDRFSAERTGGSVSTLTIQRTQQEDSAVYLCASSLVRTGVLIQYFGAGTRLSVL.

A note on this clone: This may be a read error: a much more frequent sequence differs by one nucleotide. CDR3: CASSIEVSGSGTRYF. The CDR3 DNA sequence: TGTGCCAGCAGTATAGAGGTCTCAGGGAGCGGGACCCGGTACTTC. The gene calls are TRBV27 and TRBJ2-5; 7 bases are a match to TRBD2. The CDR3 is 15 amino acids. The germline V gene has CDR1 MNHEY and CDR2 SMNVEV (reference sequence).

The table lists this clone with a few counts. This chain links TRBV7-2 with TRBJ2-7, with 12 nucleotides matching TRBD2. The length of the CDR3 is 17 residues. The junction had 9 bases not matched to a gene; V was cut back by 1 base and J by 5 bases. Germline values: CDR1 SGHTA, CDR2 FQGNSA. The CDR3 reads CASSLDSLTSGGHEQYF. CDR3 coding DNA: TGTGCCAGCAGCTTAGACTCCCTCACTAGCGGGGGGCACGAGCAGTACTTC.

The chain joins TRBV4-2 to TRBJ2-7, with a possible D match to TRBD2 (5 bases). Looked up from germline, CDR1 is LGHNA and CDR2 is YNFKEQ. Trimming stripped 2 bases from V and 2 bases from J, with 10 bases between. The CDR3 extends over 14 amino acids. The CDR3 is CASSQTLVPYEQYF. The CDR3 coding sequence is TGTGCCAGCAGCCAAACACTAGTTCCCTACGAGCAGTACTTC.

This clone turned up a few times. J is TRBJ1-5 and V is TRBV28; maybe TRBD1 (5 bases). This CDR3 has 13 amino acids. The germline V gene has CDR1 MDHEN and CDR2 SYDVKM. Trimming removed 5 bases at V and 8 bases at J, with 13 bases between. For the CDR3, the DNA is TGTGCCAGCAGTCCCCCAGGGTTTAAGCCCCAGCATTTT. Its protein is CASSPPGFKPQHF.

The sample holds many counts of this clone. V is TRBV10-3 and J is TRBJ2-3; D could derive from TRBD1 or TRBD2 (5 bases each). Germline V gives CDR1 ENHRY, CDR2 SYGVKD. V gave up 6 bases and J gave up 0 bases, with 10 bases separating them. The length of the CDR3 is 14 residues. The CDR3 protein is CAIRGPTSTDTQYF. For the CDR3, the DNA is TGTGCCATCAGGGGACCGACTAGCACAGATACGCAGTATTTT.

J is TRBJ2-5 and V is TRBV30, with D possibly matching TRBD1 (6 bases). In germline, CDR1 is GTSNPN, CDR2 SVGIG (reference sequence). The CDR3 covers 15 residues. V was shortened by 4 bases and J by 2 bases, with 17 bases between the two germline ends. Here the CDR3 DNA reads TGTGCCTGGACCCCCGGAGGACAGTTTCAAGAGACCCAGTACTTC. This encodes CAWTPGGQFQETQYF.

In this sample, this clone turned up a few times. Additional DNA sequences in this sample encode the identical CDR3. The CDR3 spells CASSFPGSYNEQFF. The CDR3 DNA reads TGTGCCAGCAGCTTCCCCGGGTCCTACAATGAGCAGTTCTTC. This chain links TRBV11-2 with TRBJ2-1, with D unresolved. Germline loops: CDR1 SGHAT, CDR2 FQNNGV. The V end lost 3 bases, the J end lost 1 base, and 7 bases lay between the germline ends. This CDR3 is 14 amino acids long.

The rearrangement uses TRBV7-2 and TRBJ2-3; D perhaps matches TRBD2 (6 bases). V lost 1 base, J lost 1 base, and 15 bases lay in between. This CDR3 has 17 amino acids. From germline, CDR1 is SGHTA and CDR2 FQGNSA. The CDR3 region has the DNA TGTGCCAGCAGCTTAGACCTCCTAGCGACCGGCACAGATACGCAGTATTTT. This translates into CASSLDLLATGTDTQYF.

V is TRBV29-1 and J is TRBJ1-5; maybe TRBD1 (5 bases). The CDR3 has 14 residues. V was clipped by 4 bases and J by 4 bases, with 14 bases between them. From germline, CDR1 is SQVTM and CDR2 ANQGSEA. DNA of the CDR3: TGCAGCGTTGCAGGGCCAGGGCCGAATCAGCCCCAGCATTTT. This codes for CSVAGPGPNQPQHF.

The V gene is TRBV30, the J gene TRBJ2-6; D gene unclear. The CDR3 has 18 amino acids. Trimming took 4 bases from V and 1 from J, leaving 20 bases between them. Per the germline V gene, CDR1 is GTSNPN and CDR2 is SVGIG (reference sequence). The CDR3 DNA is TGTGCCTGGAAGACTCTCTCCAGAGGTTTATCTGGGGCCAACGTCCTGACTTTC. This codes for CAWKTLSRGLSGANVLTF.

The V call is TRBV30, the J call TRBJ2-1; D is undetermined. The germline CDR1 and CDR2 sequences are GTSNPN and SVGIG (reference sequence). V dropped 5 bases and J dropped 0 bases, with 11 bases sitting between them. The CDR3 sequence is 14 residues long. Here the CDR3 DNA reads TGTGCCTGGGGTAAGGCGAGCTCCTACAATGAGCAGTTCTTC. Protein product: CAWGKASSYNEQFF.

This chain joins TRBV10-3 and TRBJ2-1; possibly TRBD2 for D (5 bases). Deletions cut 11 bases from V and 5 bases from J, with 10 bases between. The CDR3 contains 11 residues. Germline V gives CDR1 ENHRY, CDR2 SYGVKD. The DNA for the CDR3 is TGTGCCGCGGCCGGGGACAATGAGCAGTTCTTC. It encodes CAAAGDNEQFF.

This clone was observed a few times. The chain employs TRBV18 and TRBJ1-6; D not resolved. CDR1 and CDR2 (germline): KGHSH, LQKENI. V lost 3 bases and J 6 bases, leaving 12 bases between the germline ends. CDR3 length equals 15 residues. The CDR3 protein is CASSPAGGSNSPLHF. In nucleotides, the CDR3 is TGTGCCAGCTCACCCGCCGGAGGATCTAATTCACCCCTCCACTTT.

The CDR3 DNA reads as TGTGCCAGCAGCTTAGTCACCCTGACAGATACGCAGTATTTT. Amino acid sequence: CASSLVTLTDTQYF. This chain joins TRBV7-2 and TRBJ2-3, with D unclear. Germline CDR1 and CDR2: SGHTA and FQGNSA. This CDR3 is built from 14 residues. Trimming cost V 1 base and J 3 bases, with 8 bases left between them.

This clone was detected a few times. Different DNA sequences within this sample yield the same CDR3. CDR3 nucleotide sequence: TGCGCCAGCAGCTCGGAGGGCACAGATACGCAGTATTTT. Translating it yields CASSSEGTDTQYF. The V call is TRBV5-1, the J call TRBJ2-3; a possible D gene is TRBD2 (5 bases). The germline V gene encodes CDR1 SGHRS and CDR2 YFSETQ. The CDR3 consists of 13 residues. V was clipped by 3 bases and J by 1 base, with 6 bases between them. The full variable domain, with the rest looked up from reference TRBV5-1 and TRBJ2-3, is KAGVTQTPRYLIKTRGQQVTLSCSPISGHRSVSWYQQTPGQGLQFLFEYFSETQRNKGNFPGRFSGRQFSNSRSEMNVSTLELGDSALYLCASSSEGTDTQYFGPGTRLTVL.

The chain links TRBV5-6 to TRBJ1-1; tentative D call: TRBD1 (6 bases). The ends were cut back, 2 bases at V and 3 bases at J, with 11 bases in the middle. This CDR3 region has 14 residues. Germline loops: CDR1 SGHDT, CDR2 YYEEEE. Here the CDR3 reads CASSFPAGDTEAFF. The CDR3 DNA reads TGTGCCAGCAGCTTTCCGGCAGGGGACACTGAAGCTTTCTTT.

The V call is TRBV10-2, the J call TRBJ2-7; 7 positions match TRBD2. The CDR3 has 17 amino acids. Germline V lookup: CDR1 WSHSY, CDR2 SAAADI. J was trimmed by 5 bases and V by 3 bases; bases with no gene match: 16. CDR3 sequence: CASSDWWGGGVIHEQYF. CDR3 coding DNA: TGCGCCAGCAGTGACTGGTGGGGCGGGGGAGTAATCCACGAGCAGTACTTC.

This clone occurred many times. The genes are TRBV7-9 and TRBJ1-1; D unresolved. CDR3 size: 14 residues. Germline V gene data show CDR1 as SEHNR and CDR2 as FQNEAQ (reference sequence). Trimming took off 10 bases at V and 1 base at J, with 16 bases between the two ends. CDR3: CATIPETENTEAFF. The CDR3 DNA reads as TGTGCCACCATCCCCGAGACGGAGAACACTGAAGCTTTCTTT.

This chain links TRBV7-2 with TRBJ2-7, with TRBD2 matching 7 bases. The CDR3 runs to 15 residues. CDR1 and CDR2 (germline): SGHTA, FQGNSA. Losses at the gene ends were 5 bases for V and 2 bases for J; bases not matched to a gene: 9. CDR3 loop: CASSVGSGKAYEQYF. CDR3 bases: TGTGCCAGCAGCGTAGGGAGCGGGAAGGCCTACGAGCAGTACTTC.

As regards this clone: The same CDR3 arises from other DNA sequences in this sample as well. CDR3 DNA sequence: TGCGCCAGCAGCCAAGGCCAGGGAACCAAAAACATTCAGTACTTC. This encodes CASSQGQGTKNIQYF. The genes are TRBV4-1 and TRBJ2-4; D perhaps matches TRBD1 (5 bases). This CDR3 region has 15 residues. Germline lookup yields CDR1 MGHRA and CDR2 YSYEKL. V gave up 1 base and J gave up 2 bases, with 9 bases separating them.